These 24 T cell receptor beta chains originate from one sample sequenced in a study of metastatic and nonmetastatic thyroid tumors. TCRdb re-analyzed the PCR reads through MiXCR. The sample has more than 10,000 clones, around 29% seen once. Every patient underwent thyroid surgery untreated. Specimen: tumor tissue. These receptors all come from a female donor with papillary thyroid cancer or a benign thyroid nodule (not recorded which). Some clones in this sample may be carry-over from other donors' samples.

Ten or more counts support this clone. The chain uses TRBV28 and TRBJ2-6; no definite D call. The CDR3 contains 13 residues. Germline lookup yields CDR1 MDHEN and CDR2 SYDVKM. V lost 6 bases to trimming and J lost 0 bases, with 3 bases between them. CDR3 residues: CASRNSGANVLTF. The CDR3 bases are TGTGCCAGCAGGAACTCTGGGGCCAACGTCCTGACTTTC. The full variable domain, completed using reference TRBV28 and TRBJ2-6, is DVKVTQSSRYLVKRTGEKVFLECVQDMDHENMFWYRQDPGLGLRLIYFSYDVKMKEKGDIPEGYSVSREKKERFSLILESASTNQTSMYLCASRNSGANVLTFGAGSRLTVL.

In this sample, this clone is medium-sized (0.01 to 0.1%). This chain joins TRBV7-2 and TRBJ2-1, with 9 nucleotides matching TRBD1. The CDR3 contains 15 residues. Germline V gene sequence: CDR1 SGHTA, CDR2 FQGNSA. Unmatched junction bases numbered 3, after V lost 4 bases and J lost 2 bases. In nucleotides, the CDR3 is TGTGCCAGCAGCTCCGGGACAGGGCCCTACAATGAGCAGTTCTTC. Translation: CASSSGTGPYNEQFF.

In its sample, this clone was seen many times. The CDR3 reads CASSVGPGPPRYEQYF. CDR3 coding DNA: TGTGCCAGCAGCGTCGGACCGGGCCCTCCCCGGTACGAGCAGTACTTC. The J gene is TRBJ2-7, the V gene TRBV9; no firm D call. Germline values: CDR1 SGDLS, CDR2 YYNGEE. CDR3 size: 16 residues. Between the trimmed V and J ends, which lost 2 bases and 4 bases, there was a span of 19 bases.

The chain is built from TRBV28 and TRBJ1-2, with 10 nucleotides matching TRBD1. Losses at the gene ends were 6 bases for V and 6 bases for J; bases not matched to a gene: 4. The CDR3 loop spans 13 amino acids. Germline lookup yields CDR1 MDHEN and CDR2 SYDVKM. The CDR3 reads CASRGTGADGYTF. DNA of the CDR3: TGTGCCAGCAGGGGGACAGGGGCTGATGGCTACACCTTC.

The chain couples TRBV9 to TRBJ1-6; a possible D gene is TRBD1 (6 bases). In germline, CDR1 is SGDLS, CDR2 YYNGEE. V was shortened by 1 base and J by 5 bases, with 7 bases between the two germline ends. The length of the CDR3 is 14 residues. Written as DNA, the CDR3 is TGTGCCAGCAGCGTAAACAGGGATAATTCACCCCTCCACTTT. The encoded protein is CASSVNRDNSPLHF.

V and J are TRBV28 and TRBJ2-7; D remains ambiguous. The CDR3 has 13 residues. V was cut by 3 bases and J by 3 bases, with 9 bases left in between. Per germline, CDR1 MDHEN and CDR2 SYDVKM. CDR3 in amino acids: CASSLGYSYEQYF. In DNA, the CDR3 is TGTGCCAGCAGTTTGGGGTACAGCTACGAGCAGTACTTC.

This clone was picked up many times. The chain recombines TRBV9 with TRBJ2-5; TRBD1 might be the D (5 bases). CDR3 length: 14 residues. V lost 0 bases and J 3 bases, leaving 9 bases between the germline ends. Germline assignment: CDR1 SGDLS and CDR2 YYNGEE. Here the CDR3 reads CASSVATEEETQYF. The CDR3 nucleotides read TGTGCCAGCAGCGTAGCGACAGAGGAAGAGACCCAGTACTTC.

This sequence joins TRBV11-3 and TRBJ2-7; D remains unclear. The CDR3 has 11 amino acids. V dropped 1 base and J dropped 9 bases, with 7 bases sitting between them. Germline assignment: CDR1 SGHNT and CDR2 YENEEA. The CDR3 sequence: CASSLVGGQYV. CDR3 nucleotides: TGTGCCAGCAGCTTAGTGGGCGGGCAGTACGTC.

By sample share, this clone is large. V gene TRBV7-9 combines with J gene TRBJ2-2; D is perhaps TRBD1 (6 bases). The V end was cut by 1 base, the J end by 7 bases, with 16 bases between. The CDR3 runs 16 residues. The germline V gene encodes CDR1 SEHNR and CDR2 FQNEAQ (reference sequence). This chain's CDR3 is CASSLDSWSRGGELFF. In DNA form, the CDR3 reads TGTGCCAGCAGCTTAGATTCCTGGAGCAGGGGCGGGGAGCTGTTTTTT.

The chain links TRBV15 to TRBJ2-7, with a possible D match to TRBD2 (5 bases). Deletions cut 3 bases from V and 6 bases from J, with 12 bases between. CDR1 is LNHNV, CDR2 YYDKDF, per germline (reference sequence). CDR3 size: 13 residues. CDR3 residues: CATSSITRGEQYF. DNA for the CDR3: TGTGCCACCAGCAGCATAACTAGAGGCGAGCAGTACTTC. Full variable domain (rest looked up from reference TRBV15 and TRBJ2-7): DAMVIQNPRYQVTQFGKPVTLSCSQTLNHNVMYWYQQKSSQAPKLLFHYYDKDFNNEADTPDNFQSRRPNTSFCFLDIRSPGLGDTAMYLCATSSITRGEQYFGPGTRLTVT.

This clone is deemed large. CDR3 in DNA: TGCAGTGCTAGGAAGCGGGGAGGAGGCTACGAGCAGTACGTC. It codes for CSARKRGGGYEQYV. The chain combines TRBV20-1 with TRBJ2-7; 7 bases are a match to TRBD2. V lost 3 bases and J lost 3; bases outside the gene matches: 8. Germline CDR1 reads DFQATT; CDR2 reads SNEGSKA (reference sequence). The CDR3 spans 14 residues.

This clone turned up a few times. The chain has TRBV19 and TRBJ2-2; D might be TRBD2 (6 bases). Trimming took off 6 bases at V and 7 bases at J, with 15 bases between the two ends. The CDR3 contains 14 residues. CDR1 is LNHDA and CDR2 is SQIVND in the germline V gene (reference sequence). Here the CDR3 DNA reads TGTGCCAGTAGCGGGAGAAAGTACCTCGGGGAGCTGTTTTTT. As protein: CASSGRKYLGELFF. Full variable domain (outside the CDR3, taken from reference TRBV19 and TRBJ2-2): DGGITQSPKYLFRKEGQNVTLSCEQNLNHDAMYWYRQDPGQGLRLIYYSQIVNDFQKGDIAEGYSVSREKKESFPLTVTSAQKNPTAFYLCASSGRKYLGELFFGEGSRLTVL.

This clone was picked up many times. For the CDR3, the DNA is TGCGCCAGCAGCTTGGCCACAGGGGGGGAGACCCAGTACTTC. It is translated as CASSLATGGETQYF. The rearrangement links TRBV5-1 to TRBJ2-5; 8 nucleotides agree with TRBD1. Germline V lookup: CDR1 SGHRS, CDR2 YFSETQ. The CDR3 sequence is 14 residues long. Losses at the gene ends were 0 bases for V and 5 bases for J; bases not matched to a gene: 3.

This clone came up many times. V and J are TRBV20-1 and TRBJ1-5, with D unclear. The CDR3 has 14 amino acids. V was pared by 3 bases and J by 0 bases, with 9 bases between. The germline CDR1 and CDR2 sequences are DFQATT and SNEGSKA (reference sequence). The CDR3 protein is CSASPGDSNQPQHF. The CDR3 bases are TGCAGTGCTAGTCCCGGGGATAGCAATCAGCCCCAGCATTTT.

This clone came up many times. The chain combines TRBV2 with TRBJ2-1, with D unresolved. The length of the CDR3 is 14 residues. In germline, CDR1 is SNHLY, CDR2 FYNNEI. Trimming cost V 0 bases and J 9 bases, with 12 bases left between them. The CDR3 DNA reads as TGTGCCAGCAGTGAAGCGTCGGCAGTAGCTGAGCAGTTCTTC. Translating gives CASSEASAVAEQFF.

This clone is categorized as medium-sized (0.01 to 0.1%). This rearrangement joins TRBV6-2 or TRBV6-3 to TRBJ1-5; no definite D call. The V end lost 3 bases, the J end lost 2 bases, and 14 bases lay between the germline ends. This CDR3 has 16 amino acids. The germline gives CDR1 MNHEY, CDR2 SVGEGT. CDR3 nucleotide sequence: TGTGCCAGCAGTTATCGCAAAAGGGCGGGCAATCAGCCCCAGCATTTT. It translates to CASSYRKRAGNQPQHF.

The chain joins TRBV20-1 to TRBJ2-1; TRBD2 agrees at 7 bases. Germline trimming cut 3 bases from V and 0 bases from J; bases unmatched to any gene: 11. The CDR3 is 17 amino acids. Germline-derived CDR1 and CDR2 are DFQATT and SNEGSKA (reference sequence). The CDR3 spells CSARIPSGHFSYNEQFF. The CDR3 DNA reads as TGCAGTGCTAGGATCCCTAGCGGACACTTCTCCTACAATGAGCAGTTCTTC.

The chain recombines TRBV7-8 with TRBJ2-7; no clear D gene. This CDR3 spans 13 amino acids. Per germline, CDR1 SGHVS and CDR2 FQNEAQ. V shed 1 base and J shed 4 bases, with 8 bases lying between them. CDR3 sequence (DNA): TGTGCCAGCAGCTTAGACTCCCTTTACGAGCAGTACTTC. This sequence encodes CASSLDSLYEQYF.

This clone has only a few counts. This chain joins TRBV10-2 and TRBJ2-7, with 8 nucleotides matching TRBD2. The CDR3 totals 14 residues. Germline V gene lookup returns CDR1 WSHSY and CDR2 SAAADI. Trimming removed 3 bases from V and 3 bases from J; junction bases left unmatched: 4. CDR3 nucleotide sequence: TGCGCCAGCAGTGATATAGCGGGGCTCTACGAGCAGTACTTC. Encoded protein: CASSDIAGLYEQYF.

In this sample, this clone turned up many times. This chain joins TRBV10-1 and TRBJ2-3; maybe TRBD2 (6 bases). The CDR3 runs 15 residues. Germline-derived CDR1 and CDR2 are WNHNN and SYGVQD (reference sequence). Trimming cost V 6 bases and J 1 base, with 14 bases left between them. CDR3 protein: CASSQGGAGTDTQYF. For the CDR3, the DNA is TGCGCCAGCAGCCAGGGCGGGGCGGGCACAGATACGCAGTATTTT.

The V and J genes are TRBV6-6 and TRBJ2-3, with D unclear. V was trimmed by 0 bases and J by 3 bases, leaving 13 bases between them. Germline lookup yields CDR1 MNHNY and CDR2 SVGAGI (reference sequence). The CDR3 covers 16 residues. The CDR3 bases are TGTGCCAGCAGTTACTCGTCGGGCGTCAGGACAGATACGCAGTATTTT. Its protein is CASSYSSGVRTDTQYF.

The sample holds many counts of this clone. CDR3 nucleotides: TGTGCCAGTAGAACCGATAAGAACACTGAAGCTTTCTTT. Protein: CASRTDKNTEAFF. The chain joins TRBV19 to TRBJ1-1; no firm D call. Germline CDR1 and CDR2: LNHDA and SQIVND (reference sequence). The CDR3 loop spans 13 amino acids. V lost 6 bases, J lost 1 base, and 9 bases lay in between.

This rearrangement joins TRBV27 to TRBJ2-7; the match to TRBD2 covers 10 bases. Trimming took 6 bases from V and 2 from J; bases not matched to a gene: 7. Germline V gene data show CDR1 as MNHEY and CDR2 as SMNVEV (reference sequence). CDR3 length: 15 residues. CDR3 bases: TGTGCCAGCAGCCTCACTAGCGGGATTACCTACGAGCAGTACTTC. Its translation: CASSLTSGITYEQYF.

The chain carries TRBV30 and TRBJ1-2, with D maybe TRBD1 (6 bases). Trimming stripped 0 bases from V and 4 bases from J, with 15 bases between. In germline, CDR1 is GTSNPN, CDR2 SVGIG (reference sequence). CDR3 length: 15 residues. The CDR3 region is CAWSVLPGEGYGYTF. The CDR3 DNA reads TGTGCCTGGAGTGTACTGCCAGGGGAGGGCTATGGCTACACCTTC.